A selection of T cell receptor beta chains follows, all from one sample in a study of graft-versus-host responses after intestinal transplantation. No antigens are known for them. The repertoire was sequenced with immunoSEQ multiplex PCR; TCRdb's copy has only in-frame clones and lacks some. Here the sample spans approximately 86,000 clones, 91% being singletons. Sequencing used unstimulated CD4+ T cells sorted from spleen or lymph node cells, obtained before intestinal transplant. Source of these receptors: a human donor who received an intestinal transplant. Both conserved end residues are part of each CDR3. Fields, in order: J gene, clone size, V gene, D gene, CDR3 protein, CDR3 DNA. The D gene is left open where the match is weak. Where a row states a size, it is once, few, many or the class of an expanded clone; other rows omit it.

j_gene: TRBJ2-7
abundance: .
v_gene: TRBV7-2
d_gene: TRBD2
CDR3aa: CASSPSPGGGYEQYF
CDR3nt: TGTGCCAGCAGCCCGAGCCCGGGGGGAGGCTACGAGCAGTACTTC

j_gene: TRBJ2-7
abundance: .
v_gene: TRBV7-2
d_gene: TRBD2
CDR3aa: CASSLVLNSGTSGRYEQYF
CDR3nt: TGTGCCAGCAGCTTAGTACTAAACTCCGGGACTAGCGGACGCTACGAGCAGTACTTC

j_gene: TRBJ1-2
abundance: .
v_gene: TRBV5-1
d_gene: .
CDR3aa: CASSLAGDLGYTF
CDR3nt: TGCGCCAGCAGCTTGGCCGGTGATCTTGGCTACACCTTC

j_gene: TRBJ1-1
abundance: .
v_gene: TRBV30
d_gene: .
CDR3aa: CAWNGQTPNTEAFF
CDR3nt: TGTGCCTGGAACGGACAGACCCCTAACACTGAAGCTTTCTTT

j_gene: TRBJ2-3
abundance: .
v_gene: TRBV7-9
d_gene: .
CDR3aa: CASSQHIGAPGDTQYF
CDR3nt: TGTGCCAGCAGCCAACATATAGGCGCCCCGGGGGATACGCAGTATTTT

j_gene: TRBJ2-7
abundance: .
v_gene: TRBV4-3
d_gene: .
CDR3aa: CASSLGTGVMGEQYF
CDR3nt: TGCGCCAGCAGCCTTGGGACTGGGGTGATGGGGGAGCAGTACTTC

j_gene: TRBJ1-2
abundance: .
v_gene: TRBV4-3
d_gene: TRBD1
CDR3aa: CASSQAVIGQGAATNYGYTF
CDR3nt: TGCGCCAGCAGCCAAGCGGTCATCGGACAGGGTGCGGCGACTAACTATGGCTACACCTTC

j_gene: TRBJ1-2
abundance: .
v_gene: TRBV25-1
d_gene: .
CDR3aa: CASSEGHQGGYTF
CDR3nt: TGTGCCAGCAGTGAAGGACACCAAGGAGGCTACACCTTC

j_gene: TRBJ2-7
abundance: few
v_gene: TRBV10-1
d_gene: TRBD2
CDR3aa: CASSAGGSSYEQYF
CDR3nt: TGCGCCAGCAGTGCGGGGGGGAGCTCCTACGAGCAGTACTTC

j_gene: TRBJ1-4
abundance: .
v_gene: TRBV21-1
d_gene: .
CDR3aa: CASSQTQQGAREKLFF
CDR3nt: TGTGCCAGCAGCCAGACCCAGCAGGGGGCGCGCGAAAAACTGTTTTTT

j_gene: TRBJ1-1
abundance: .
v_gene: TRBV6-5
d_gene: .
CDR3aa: CASSYQKSTEAFF
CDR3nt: TGTGCCAGCAGTTACCAAAAGAGCACTGAAGCTTTCTTT

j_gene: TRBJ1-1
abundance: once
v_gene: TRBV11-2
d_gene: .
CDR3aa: CASSLESQGRNTEAFF
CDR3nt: TGTGCCAGCAGCTTAGAATCCCAGGGGAGGAACACTGAAGCTTTCTTT

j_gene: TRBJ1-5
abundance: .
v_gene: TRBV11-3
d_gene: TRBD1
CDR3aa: CASSLVKPGQGEGNQPQHF
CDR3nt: TGTGCCAGCAGCTTAGTGAAACCGGGACAGGGGGAAGGGAATCAGCCCCAGCATTTT

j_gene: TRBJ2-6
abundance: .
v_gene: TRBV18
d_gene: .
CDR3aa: CASSLLGSGANVLTF
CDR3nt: TGTGCCAGCTCTTTACTCGGCTCTGGGGCCAACGTCCTGACTTTC

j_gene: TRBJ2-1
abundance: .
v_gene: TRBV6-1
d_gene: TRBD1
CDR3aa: CASPNRGDEQFF
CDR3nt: TGTGCCAGCCCGAACAGGGGTGATGAGCAGTTCTTC

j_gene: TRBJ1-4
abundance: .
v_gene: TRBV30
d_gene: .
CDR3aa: CAWSGAETGLNEKLFF
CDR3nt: TGTGCCTGGAGTGGGGCAGAAACAGGGTTAAATGAAAAACTGTTTTTT

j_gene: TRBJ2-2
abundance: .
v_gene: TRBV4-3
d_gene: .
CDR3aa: CASSQDGTLNTGELFF
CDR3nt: TGCGCCAGCAGCCAAGACGGGACACTGAACACCGGGGAGCTGTTTTTT

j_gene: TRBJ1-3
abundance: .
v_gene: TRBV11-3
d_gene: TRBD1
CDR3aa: CASSLTGGAGNTIYF
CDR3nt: TGTGCCAGCAGCTTGACAGGGGGAGCTGGAAACACCATATATTTT

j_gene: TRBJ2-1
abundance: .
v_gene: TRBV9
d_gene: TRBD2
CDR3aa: CASSVASGGYNEQFF
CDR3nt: TGTGCCAGCAGCGTAGCAAGCGGGGGGTACAATGAGCAGTTCTTC

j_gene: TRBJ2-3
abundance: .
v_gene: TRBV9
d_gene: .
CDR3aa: CASSVESRDTQYF
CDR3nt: TGTGCCAGCAGCGTAGAGAGTAGAGATACGCAGTATTTT

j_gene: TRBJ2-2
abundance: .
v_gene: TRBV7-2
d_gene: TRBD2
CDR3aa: CASSPQRGNTGELFF
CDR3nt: TGTGCCAGCAGCCCCCAGCGGGGGAACACCGGGGAGCTGTTTTTT

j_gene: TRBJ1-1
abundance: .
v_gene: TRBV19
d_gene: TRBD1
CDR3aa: CASRNRGRGVMNTEAFF
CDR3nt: TGTGCCAGTAGAAACAGGGGGCGAGGGGTTATGAACACTGAAGCTTTCTTT

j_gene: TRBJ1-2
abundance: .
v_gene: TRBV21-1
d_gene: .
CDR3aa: CASSTASITGHYGYTF
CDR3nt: TGTGCCAGCAGCACTGCCTCGATAACAGGCCACTATGGCTACACCTTC

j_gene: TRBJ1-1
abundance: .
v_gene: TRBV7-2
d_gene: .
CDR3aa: CASSSYGGWGYMNTEAFF
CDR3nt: TGTGCCAGCAGCTCGTACGGGGGGTGGGGGTACATGAACACTGAAGCTTTCTTT

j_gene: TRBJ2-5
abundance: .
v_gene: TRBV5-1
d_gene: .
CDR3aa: CASSIQGEETQYF
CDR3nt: TGCGCCAGCAGTATACAGGGAGAAGAGACCCAGTACTTC

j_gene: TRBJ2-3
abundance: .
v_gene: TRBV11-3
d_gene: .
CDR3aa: CASSLEGGDTQYF
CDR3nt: TGTGCCAGCAGCTTAGAGGGAGGTGATACGCAGTATTTT

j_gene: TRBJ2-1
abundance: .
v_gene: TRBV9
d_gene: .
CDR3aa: CASSVAGDSYNEQFF
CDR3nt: TGTGCCAGCAGCGTAGCGGGGGACTCCTACAATGAGCAGTTCTTC

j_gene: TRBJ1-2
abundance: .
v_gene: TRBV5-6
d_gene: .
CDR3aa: CASSLTGYGYTF
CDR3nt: TGTGCCAGCAGCTTGACAGGCTATGGCTACACCTTC

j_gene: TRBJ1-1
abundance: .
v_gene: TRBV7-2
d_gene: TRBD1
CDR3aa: CASSLIQGVQGEAFF
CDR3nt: TGTGCCAGCAGCCTTATACAGGGGGTCCAAGGCGAAGCTTTCTTT

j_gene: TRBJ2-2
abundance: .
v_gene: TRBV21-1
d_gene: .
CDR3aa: CASSGRTGGTGELFF
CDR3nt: TGTGCCAGCAGCGGCCGGACAGGGGGGACCGGGGAGCTGTTTTTT

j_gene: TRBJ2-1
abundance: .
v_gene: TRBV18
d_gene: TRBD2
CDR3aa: CASLGQRGTLYNEQFF
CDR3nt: TGTGCCAGCTTGGGGCAGCGGGGTACCCTCTACAATGAGCAGTTCTTC

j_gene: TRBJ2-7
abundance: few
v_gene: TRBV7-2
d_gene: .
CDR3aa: CASSLAHRSPAYF
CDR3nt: TGTGCCAGCAGCTTAGCGCATAGGAGCCCAGCGTACTTC

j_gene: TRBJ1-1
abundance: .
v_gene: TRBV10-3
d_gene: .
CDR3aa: CAVSGELTEAFF
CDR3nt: TGTGCCGTATCAGGGGAGCTCACTGAAGCTTTCTTT

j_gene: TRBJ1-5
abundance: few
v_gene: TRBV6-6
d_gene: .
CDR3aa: CASSYSSDRQPQHF
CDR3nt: TGTGCCAGCAGTTATTCCTCTGACAGGCAGCCCCAGCATTTT

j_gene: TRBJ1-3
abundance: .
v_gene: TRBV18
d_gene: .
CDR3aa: CASSPGFRNILYGNTIYF
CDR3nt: TGTGCCAGCTCACCGGGCTTCAGAAACATATTATATGGAAACACCATATATTTT

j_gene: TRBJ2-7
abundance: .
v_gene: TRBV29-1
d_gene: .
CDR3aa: CSVVAVTYEQYF
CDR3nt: TGCAGCGTTGTTGCAGTTACCTACGAGCAGTACTTC

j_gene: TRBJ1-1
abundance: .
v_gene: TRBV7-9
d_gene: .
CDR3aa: CASSVQGMNTEAFF
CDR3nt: TGTGCCAGCAGCGTCCAGGGGATGAACACTGAAGCTTTCTTT

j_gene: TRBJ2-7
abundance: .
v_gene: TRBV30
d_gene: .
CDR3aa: CAWSVRREAEQYF
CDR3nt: TGTGCCTGGAGTGTACGGAGGGAGGCCGAGCAGTACTTC

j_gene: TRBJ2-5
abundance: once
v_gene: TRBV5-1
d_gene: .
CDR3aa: CASSPGLSKETQYF
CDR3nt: TGCGCCAGCAGTCCGGGACTTAGTAAAGAGACCCAGTACTTC

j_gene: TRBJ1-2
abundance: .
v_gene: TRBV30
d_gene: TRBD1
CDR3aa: CAWSPGQGGHGYTF
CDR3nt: TGTGCCTGGAGCCCGGGACAGGGAGGGCATGGCTACACCTTC

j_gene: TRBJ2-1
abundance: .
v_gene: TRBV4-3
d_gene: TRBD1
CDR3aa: CASSQPTPGQGANEQFF
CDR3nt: TGCGCCAGCAGCCAACCGACACCGGGACAGGGGGCGAATGAGCAGTTCTTC

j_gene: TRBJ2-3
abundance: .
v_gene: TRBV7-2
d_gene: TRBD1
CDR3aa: CASSFYGQEGDTQYF
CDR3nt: TGTGCCAGCAGCTTCTACGGACAGGAAGGGGATACGCAGTATTTT

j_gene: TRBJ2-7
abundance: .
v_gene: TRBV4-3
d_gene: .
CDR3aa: CASSQDPASYEQYF
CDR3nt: TGCGCCAGCAGCCAAGACCCGGCTAGTTACGAGCAGTACTTC

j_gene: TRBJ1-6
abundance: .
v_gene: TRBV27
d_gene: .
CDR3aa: CASTPLGANSPLHF
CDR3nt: TGTGCCAGCACCCCCCTAGGGGCGAATTCACCCCTCCACTTT

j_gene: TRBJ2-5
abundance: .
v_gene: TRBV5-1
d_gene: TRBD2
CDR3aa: CASSRAGGGGETQYF
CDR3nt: TGCGCCAGCAGCCGAGCGGGGGGCGGAGGAGAGACCCAGTACTTC

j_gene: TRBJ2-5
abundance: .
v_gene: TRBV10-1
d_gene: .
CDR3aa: CASSESWRGLKRWVGRFRKETQYF
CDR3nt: TGCGCCAGCAGTGAGTCATGGCGGGGTCTAAAGAGATGGGTGGGGCGGTTTCGGAAAGAGACCCAGTACTTC

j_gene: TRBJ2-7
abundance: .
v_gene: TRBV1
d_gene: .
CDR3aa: CTGSLEKGLSVREQYF
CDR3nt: TGCACCGGCAGCCTTGAGAAGGGACTCTCCGTGCGGGAGCAGTACTTC

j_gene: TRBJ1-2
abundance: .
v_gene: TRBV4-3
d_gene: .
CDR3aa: CASSQESGYYGYTF
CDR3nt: TGCGCCAGCAGCCAAGAATCGGGGTACTATGGCTACACCTTC

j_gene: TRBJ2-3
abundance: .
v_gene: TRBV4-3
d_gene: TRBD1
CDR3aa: CASSHPGQGVDTQYF
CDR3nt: TGCGCCAGCAGCCACCCGGGACAGGGGGTGGATACGCAGTATTTT

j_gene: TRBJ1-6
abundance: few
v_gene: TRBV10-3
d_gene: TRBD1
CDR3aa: CAIGQTGASPLHF
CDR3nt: TGTGCCATCGGTCAAACAGGGGCTTCACCCCTCCACTTT

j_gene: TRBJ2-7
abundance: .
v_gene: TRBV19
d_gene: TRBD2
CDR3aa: CASSIALVASGSYEQYF
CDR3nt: TGTGCCAGTAGTATCGCTCTTGTCGCTAGCGGATCCTACGAGCAGTACTTC

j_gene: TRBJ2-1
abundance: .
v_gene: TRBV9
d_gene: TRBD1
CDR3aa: CASSVAGGSYNEQFF
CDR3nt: TGTGCCAGCAGCGTAGCAGGGGGCTCCTACAATGAGCAGTTCTTC

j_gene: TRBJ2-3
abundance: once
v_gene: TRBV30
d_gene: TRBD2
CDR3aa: CAWSDPLLSGGALSTDTQYF
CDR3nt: TGTGCCTGGAGTGACCCATTACTTAGCGGGGGGGCTTTAAGCACAGATACGCAGTATTTT

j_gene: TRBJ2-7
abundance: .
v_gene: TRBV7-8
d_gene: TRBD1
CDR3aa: CASSFLRSGQGRYEQYF
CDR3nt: TGTGCCAGCAGCTTCCTTCGATCGGGACAGGGAAGGTACGAGCAGTACTTC

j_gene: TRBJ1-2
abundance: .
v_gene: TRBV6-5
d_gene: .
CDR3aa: CASSYQGRSYTF
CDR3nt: TGTGCCAGCAGTTATCAGGGCCGAAGCTACACCTTC